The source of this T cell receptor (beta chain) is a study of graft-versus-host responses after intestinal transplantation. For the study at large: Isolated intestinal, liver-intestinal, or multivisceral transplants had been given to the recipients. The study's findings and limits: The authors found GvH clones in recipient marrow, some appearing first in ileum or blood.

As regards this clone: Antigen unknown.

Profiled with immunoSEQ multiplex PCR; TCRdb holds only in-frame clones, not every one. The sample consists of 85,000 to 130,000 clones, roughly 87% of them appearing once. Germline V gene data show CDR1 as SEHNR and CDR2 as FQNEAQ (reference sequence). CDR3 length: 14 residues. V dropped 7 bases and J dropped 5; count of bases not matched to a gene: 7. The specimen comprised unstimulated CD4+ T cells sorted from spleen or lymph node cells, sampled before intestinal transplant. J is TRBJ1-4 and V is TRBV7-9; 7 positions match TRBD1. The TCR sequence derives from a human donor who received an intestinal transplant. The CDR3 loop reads CASTLQGVNEKLFF. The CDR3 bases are TGTGCCAGCACCCTGCAGGGGGTAAATGAAAAACTGTTTTTT.